This entry describes one TCR beta chain. This clonotype was detected many times. Its antigen is unknown. No much larger clone is present one base from it, and per-base qualities are unavailable. These data originate in a study of early T cells in non-severe SARS-CoV-2 infection (dated by TCRdb to 2020 to 2023). Regarding the study in general: Because TCR sequencing relied on bulk RNA taken from unsorted whole blood, pairing of alpha and beta chains was not possible.

On the study overall, not on this receptor specifically: Matching against VDJdb was skewed toward anti-spike CD8 responses, likely underestimated virus-specific expansions, and missed private and CD4 specificities.

V and J lose 4 bases and 7 bases, and a span of 18 bases separates them. The CDR3 goes from the cysteine to the phenylalanine over 16 residues. CDR3 DNA only is kept here, 48 bases in frame from base 1. Via the germline V gene (reference sequence), CDR1 is SGHKS and CDR2 YYEKEE. The study was a case-control design nested within a healthcare worker cohort in London, UK, with weekly nasopharyngeal swab PCR tests and blood sampling. Between 23 and 31 March 2020, the week of the UK lockdown, healthcare workers were enrolled and then followed up weekly for as long as 16 weeks. Libraries were prepared through 5' RACE. Sequencing was carried out with a NextSeq 500. The TCR library protocol attached unique molecular identifiers to individual cDNA molecules to correct for sequencing error and PCR bias. Both TCR alpha and beta chains were sequenced, and tight co-correlation was observed between alpha and beta sequence abundances in each sample. Per the source publication's procedure: Decombinator V4 was used to annotate TCR sequences for V gene, J gene and CDR3. Expanded TCRs were defined as changing significantly between any two time points under a Poisson model with p below 0.0001. Abundances of TCRs were expressed as counts per million after normalisation to the total number of TCRs sequenced in each sample. MAIT TCRs were defined by TRAV1-2 paired with TRAJ12, TRAJ20 or TRAJ33, and iNKT TCRs by TRAV10 paired with TRAJ18. VDJdb, accessed 1 November 2021, was searched for CMV, EBV and SARS-CoV-2 annotated TCRs, excluding TCRs annotated for multiple antigens. TCRdb redid the processing of the public reads, applying fastp at Q25 and MiXCR, and retained in-frame beta chains. Rows are combined by CDR3 protein, so each entry shows the most common genes and DNA. The authors' filters were not applied to this entry. The sample table contains about 46,000 distinct CDR3 sequences; only one count was recorded for roughly a tenth of them. Approximately 5.7% of the sample comes from the top ten.

Recombination joined TRBV5-5 with TRBJ1-6; TRBD1 is a weak D gene call, 6 bases matching. This sequence was found in an adult who was a healthcare worker with PCR-confirmed SARS-CoV-2 infection or an uninfected control (not recorded which). The sequences come from whole blood, collected at baseline. The sequenced DNA is TGTGCCAGCAGCCTTCGTGGGGGCGCGGGAAATTCACCCCTCCACTTT. Translated, this gives CASSLRGGAGNSPLHF.